These 16 T cell receptor beta chains originate from one sample sequenced in a study of shared clonotypes between healthy human individuals. TCRdb's copy holds only in-frame clones and misses some; the assay was immunoSEQ multiplex PCR. The table lists about 2 million clones, about 95% of them singletons. Naive CD8 cells, CD45RO-negative and positively selected for CCR7, excluded terminally differentiated effector memory CD45RA+ cells. Sequencing used naive CD8+ T cells sorted from blood. Receptor source: a man between 18 and 29 years old in good health.

The chain uses TRBV28 and TRBJ1-6; D remains ambiguous. This CDR3 has 9 residues. The germline V gene has CDR1 MDHEN and CDR2 SYDVKM. The CDR3 here is CAVGSPLHF. As DNA, the CDR3 is TGTGCAGTTGGTTCACCCCTCCACTTT.

In this sample, this clone turned up once. This chain uses TRBV29-1 with TRBJ1-2; 7 nucleotides match TRBD1. With 5 bases clipped from V and 6 bases from J, the junction kept 9 bases outside the gene matches. The germline V gene encodes CDR1 SQVTM and CDR2 ANQGSEA. The CDR3 extends over 13 amino acids. The DNA for the CDR3 is TGCAGCGTTCAACTACAGGGGCTCCATGGCTACACCTTC. This codes for CSVQLQGLHGYTF.

The J gene is TRBJ2-3, the V gene TRBV27, with TRBD2 matching over 8 bases. The CDR3 has 16 amino acids. The germline V gene has CDR1 MNHEY and CDR2 SMNVEV (reference sequence). The V and J ends lost 4 bases and 3 bases, in that order; junction bases with no gene match: 9. CDR3 loop: CASSWSAGEVTDTQYF. CDR3 nucleotide sequence: TGTGCCAGCAGTTGGTCAGCGGGAGAGGTTACAGATACGCAGTATTTT.

The rearrangement uses TRBV19 and TRBJ2-7; 12 bases agree with TRBD2. V lost 3 bases to trimming and J lost 0 bases; unmatched junction nucleotides: 3. CDR3 length: 16 amino acids. Per germline, CDR1 LNHDA and CDR2 SQIVND (reference sequence). The CDR3: CASSIGLAGFSYEQYF. For the CDR3, the DNA is TGTGCCAGTAGTATCGGACTAGCGGGGTTCTCCTACGAGCAGTACTTC.

The V and J genes are TRBV6-6 and TRBJ2-1, with D tentatively TRBD2 (5 bases). The CDR3 sequence is 16 residues long. V lost 6 bases and J lost 3, with 18 bases in between. CDR1 is MNHNY, CDR2 SVGAGI, per germline (reference sequence). CDR3 DNA sequence: TGTGCCAGCAGCCGACTTCAGGACGGGGACTACAATGAGCAGTTCTTC. Its translation is CASSRLQDGDYNEQFF.

The chain combines TRBV30 with TRBJ2-7; 7 nucleotides align to TRBD1. The trim removed 0 bases at V and 6 bases at J, leaving 8 bases unmatched. Germline CDR1 GTSNPN, CDR2 SVGIG (reference sequence). The CDR3 totals 14 residues. In DNA, the CDR3 is TGTGCCTGGAGTGTACAGGGGCCCCGAGGCGAGCAGTACTTC. It translates to CAWSVQGPRGEQYF.

V is TRBV5-6 and J is TRBJ2-7, with TRBD1 matching over 8 bases. CDR3 length: 14 residues. CDR1 is SGHDT, CDR2 YYEEEE, per germline. Trimming took 5 bases from V and 2 from J; bases not matched to a gene: 6. In DNA form, the CDR3 reads TGTGCCAGCAGTTACGGGACAGGAACCTACGAGCAGTACTTC. This encodes CASSYGTGTYEQYF.

The chain has TRBV14 and TRBJ2-7, with D uncertain. The germline V gene encodes CDR1 SGHDN and CDR2 FVKESK. V was clipped by 6 bases and J by 4 bases, with 7 bases between them. CDR3 size: 11 residues. For the CDR3, the DNA is TGTGCCAGCAGTACAAGTTACGAGCAGTACTTC. It yields the protein CASSTSYEQYF.

This chain links TRBV27 with TRBJ1-1; weak D call: TRBD1 (5 bases). With 2 bases removed from V and 1 base from J, the gap between germline ends came to 8 bases. Per germline, CDR1 MNHEY and CDR2 SMNVEV (reference sequence). This CDR3 spans 14 amino acids. DNA of the CDR3: TGTGCCAGCAGTTTAATGGGGCCGAACACTGAAGCTTTCTTT. Amino acids: CASSLMGPNTEAFF.

This clone showed up just once. At one boundary the junction diverges from the germline segment, which might be a read error. The rearrangement links TRBV7-7 to TRBJ2-2; the D is unclear. This CDR3 region has 14 residues. Germline V CDR1 and CDR2: SSHAT, FNYEAQ (reference sequence). Here the CDR3 DNA reads TGTGCTAGCAGCTTAGCTCAAGCCACCGGGGAGCTGTTTTTT. Protein: CASSLAQATGELFF.

The chain couples TRBV7-9 to TRBJ2-3; 7 bases match TRBD1. Germline CDR1 reads SEHNR; CDR2 reads FQNEAQ (reference sequence). V was pared by 5 bases and J by 0 bases, with 17 bases of the junction left unmatched. The CDR3 consists of 19 residues. CDR3 protein: CASSRRGTAIRGSTDTQYF. Written as DNA, the CDR3 is TGTGCCAGCAGCAGAAGAGGGACAGCCATCAGGGGAAGCACAGATACGCAGTATTTT.

CDR3 region: CASSLASGPGELFF. The CDR3 DNA follows: TGTGCCAGCAGCTTAGCGTCGGGTCCCGGGGAGCTGTTTTTT. The chain recombines TRBV7-9 with TRBJ2-2; D unresolved. V dropped 0 bases and J dropped 6 bases, with 8 bases sitting between them. CDR1 SEHNR and CDR2 FQNEAQ come from the germline V gene (reference sequence). This CDR3 contains 14 residues.

The V call is TRBV7-2, the J call TRBJ2-1, with 7 bases identical to TRBD1. In germline, CDR1 is SGHTA, CDR2 FQGNSA. This CDR3 has 15 residues. V lost 2 bases to trimming and J lost 3 bases; unmatched junction nucleotides: 4. The CDR3 region is CASSLKGAHYNEQFF. CDR3 nucleotide sequence: TGTGCCAGCAGCTTAAAGGGGGCCCACTACAATGAGCAGTTCTTC.

The chain has TRBV28 and TRBJ1-1; no definite D call. The CDR3 contains 14 residues. Trimming left V 4 bases short and J 2 bases short, with 11 bases between. CDR1 is MDHEN and CDR2 is SYDVKM in the germline V gene. CDR3 sequence: CASSSEPFNTEAFF. As DNA, the CDR3 is TGTGCCAGCAGTTCGGAGCCGTTCAACACTGAAGCTTTCTTT. The full variable domain, with the rest looked up from reference TRBV28 and TRBJ1-1, is DVKVTQSSRYLVKRTGEKVFLECVQDMDHENMFWYRQDPGLGLRLIYFSYDVKMKEKGDIPEGYSVSREKKERFSLILESASTNQTSMYLCASSSEPFNTEAFFGQGTRLTVV.

In this sample, this clone turned up a few times. V and J are TRBV28 and TRBJ1-5; 7 positions match TRBD1. After removal of 6 bases from V and 5 bases from J, the junction contained 13 bases not matched to a gene. In germline, CDR1 is MDHEN, CDR2 SYDVKM. The CDR3 totals 16 residues. In nucleotides, the CDR3 is TGTGCCAGCAGCCAGGGGGGGGCGCGGATGGATCAGCCCCAGCATTTT. This codes for CASSQGGARMDQPQHF.

This sequence joins TRBV9 and TRBJ1-4; weak D call: TRBD1 (5 bases). The CDR3 is 15 amino acids. Germline assignment: CDR1 SGDLS and CDR2 YYNGEE. V shed 0 bases and J shed 3 bases, with 9 bases lying between them. CDR3 region: CASSVGGAPNEKLFF. CDR3 DNA sequence: TGTGCCAGCAGCGTAGGAGGGGCCCCTAATGAAAAACTGTTTTTT.